Included here is one T cell receptor (beta chain) sequence, with context. Its antigen remains unknown. TCRdb reprocessed the reads with MiXCR, giving one entry per CDR3 protein. The table includes hundreds of thousands of distinct CDR3 sequences, approximately 24% detected once. The CDR3 consists of 11 residues. CDR1 is DFQATT, CDR2 SNEGSKA, per germline (reference sequence). This entry comes from a study of T cell repertoires in cytomegalovirus infection. Study-level background: Indications came from public TCR beta signatures; they pointed to CMV infection and to a matching HLA type. Study findings and constraints: Identification of carriers of CMV plus the relevant HLA was performed using cumulative public TCR beta family frequency. CMV-specific TCR beta clonotypes restricted by HLA-C were the ones dominating the ex vivo response.

Sequenced material: CD8+ T cells from PBMCs. The chain uses TRBV20-1 and TRBJ2-1; D may correspond to TRBD1 or TRBD2 (5 bases each). This receptor was taken from a human donor in good health (CMV status not recorded). Some clones in this sample may be carry-over from other donors' samples. The CDR3 spells CSWGFYNEQFF. The CDR3 DNA sequence: TGCAGCTGGGGGTTCTACAATGAGCAGTTCTTC.